This TCR beta chain was observed in a study of blood T cell repertoires in COVID-19. Study context: Samples came from the United States, Italy and Spain, spanning acute and convalescent COVID-19. The cDNA or gDNA used as material had been derived from T cells, B-cell-depleted T cells, or PBMCs.

The table came from immunoSEQ multiplex PCR; TCRdb's copy has only in-frame clones and leaves some out. The data hold approximately 280,000 clones, with more than 75% observed a single time. V dropped 1 base and J dropped 6; count of bases not matched to a gene: 5. The CDR3 totals 14 residues. Germline CDR1 reads MNHNS; CDR2 reads SASEGT. Cohort 3 donors were reported recovered after two negative PCRs, clearance, or symptom resolution. This clonotype was sampled from a young woman who had recovered from COVID-19. Sequencing was done on a sample of PBMCs or T cells enriched from blood (not recorded which). The chain joins TRBV6-1 to TRBJ1-2; 7 bases align to TRBD1. The CDR3 protein is CASSEGTGVDGYTF. The CDR3 DNA reads as TGTGCCAGCAGTGAAGGAACAGGGGTTGATGGCTACACCTTC.